The rows below give T cell receptor beta chains drawn from one sample of a study of PD-1 blockade in classical Hodgkin lymphoma. The protocol was immunoSEQ multiplex PCR, while the TCRdb copy is restricted to in-frame clones and leaves out a portion. The sample lists 25,000 to 30,000 clones; around 90% were seen once. The material was CD8+ T cells from blood, obtained at baseline. The receptors originated from a human donor with classical Hodgkin lymphoma. Both conserved end residues are trimmed from each CDR3. The order of the fields is V gene, CDR3 length, J gene, clone size, CDR3 protein. The size entry is marked missing in some rows and otherwise reads once, few, many or a size class.

TRBV6-6,13,TRBJ2-2,NA,ASPPRTGDTGELF
TRBV2,13,TRBJ2-1,NA,ASSEGGRAQPKQF
TRBV9,13,TRBJ1-1,few,ASSVGDSEGTEAF
TRBV29-1,12,TRBJ2-1,NA,SVPDRSSYNEQF
TRBV9,11,TRBJ1-1,NA,ASSNTGRAEAF
TRBV7-9,15,TRBJ1-2,few,ASSSLDRERGNYGYT
TRBV2,16,TRBJ1-2,NA,ASSEDSLLRQGSYGYT
TRBV28,12,TRBJ1-3,NA,AAGGGGSGNTIY
TRBV27,13,TRBJ1-3,NA,ASSLGGGGGNTIY
TRBV27,12,TRBJ2-5,NA,ASSLSRGAETQY
TRBV7-3,12,TRBJ2-7,NA,ASSLTGWGDEQY
TRBV28,13,TRBJ1-4,NA,ASNKNRGPNEKLF
TRBV7-9,14,TRBJ2-1,NA,ASSPREGPTFEEQF
TRBV30,15,TRBJ2-3,NA,AGGSDFSMGYTDTQY
TRBV28,13,TRBJ2-7,NA,ASRGVAIGPYEQY
TRBV27,16,TRBJ2-7,NA,ASSLKGPPDLSSYEQY